This is a list of T cell receptor beta chains from one sample in a study of T cell changes during pregnancy in multiple sclerosis. Assay used: immunoSEQ multiplex PCR; TCRdb lists only in-frame clones, some missing. Altogether about 40,000 clones are present, 80% to 90% being singletons, with the ten largest covering approximately 5.1%. Sequencing used peripheral blood, obtained in the first trimester of pregnancy. The receptors were sampled from a female donor in good health, enrolled as a control in a pregnancy study. CDR3s include the opening cysteine and the closing phenylalanine or tryptophan. D genes are given only for firm matches. Clone size is stated in some rows and not others, as once, few, many or a class when expanded.

d_call: NA
j_call: TRBJ2-7
v_call: TRBV6-1
clone_size: NA
cdr3_nt: TGTGCCAGCAGTGAGAGAGGCAGCCCTGCAGCCTACGAGCAGTACTTC
cdr3_aa: CASSERGSPAAYEQYF

d_call: TRBD2
j_call: TRBJ2-2
v_call: TRBV9
clone_size: NA
cdr3_nt: TGTGCCAGCAGCGTCACTAGCGGGAGTGGGACCGGGGAGCTGTTTTTT
cdr3_aa: CASSVTSGSGTGELFF

d_call: NA
j_call: TRBJ2-1
v_call: TRBV9
clone_size: NA
cdr3_nt: TGTGCCAGCAGCGTGGACTGGGAGTCATACAATGAGCAGTTCTTC
cdr3_aa: CASSVDWESYNEQFF

d_call: NA
j_call: TRBJ1-6
v_call: TRBV30
clone_size: many
cdr3_nt: TGTGCCTGGAATGGTTTAGAGAGTTCACCCCTCCACTTT
cdr3_aa: CAWNGLESSPLHF

d_call: TRBD2
j_call: TRBJ2-3
v_call: TRBV4-1
clone_size: NA
cdr3_nt: TGCGCCAGCAGCCAAGGCACGGGGACTAGCGGGGGGTCAGATACGCAGTATTTT
cdr3_aa: CASSQGTGTSGGSDTQYF

d_call: NA
j_call: TRBJ1-5
v_call: TRBV30
clone_size: few
cdr3_nt: TGTGCCTGGGGACATCAGGGCAATCAGCCCCAGCATTTT
cdr3_aa: CAWGHQGNQPQHF

d_call: NA
j_call: TRBJ1-6
v_call: TRBV5-1
clone_size: NA
cdr3_nt: TGCGCCAGCAGCTTGGCCAGGGAGGGTAATTCACCCCTCCACTTT
cdr3_aa: CASSLAREGNSPLHF

d_call: NA
j_call: TRBJ2-2
v_call: TRBV5-4
clone_size: NA
cdr3_nt: TGTGCCAGCATCCGAGACTACAACGGGGAGCTGTTTTTT
cdr3_aa: CASIRDYNGELFF

d_call: TRBD1
j_call: TRBJ1-2
v_call: TRBV7-2
clone_size: NA
cdr3_nt: TGTGCCAGCAGCTTAGGGGGAAAGGGACAGGGAGGTAACTATGGCTACACCTTC
cdr3_aa: CASSLGGKGQGGNYGYTF

d_call: TRBD2
j_call: TRBJ2-1
v_call: TRBV2
clone_size: NA
cdr3_nt: TGTGCCAGCAGCCTGCTTAGCGGGAGGGGCGACAATGAGCAGTTCTTC
cdr3_aa: CASSLLSGRGDNEQFF

d_call: TRBD1
j_call: TRBJ2-3
v_call: TRBV2
clone_size: NA
cdr3_nt: TGTGCCAGCATAACAGGGGCTAGCACAGATACGCAGTATTTT
cdr3_aa: CASITGASTDTQYF

d_call: NA
j_call: TRBJ1-6
v_call: TRBV18
clone_size: NA
cdr3_nt: TGTGCCAGCTCACCACTACAATATAATTCACCCCTCCACTTT
cdr3_aa: CASSPLQYNSPLHF

d_call: NA
j_call: TRBJ2-2
v_call: TRBV6-1
clone_size: once
cdr3_nt: TGTGCCAGCAGTGACAGGGCGAACACCGGGGAGCTGTTTTTT
cdr3_aa: CASSDRANTGELFF

d_call: NA
j_call: TRBJ2-4
v_call: TRBV5-1
clone_size: once
cdr3_nt: TGCGCCAGCCGCACGACAGTAGTAGCCAAAAACATTCAGTACTTC
cdr3_aa: CASRTTVVAKNIQYF

d_call: NA
j_call: TRBJ2-5
v_call: TRBV5-1
clone_size: NA
cdr3_nt: TGCGCCAGCAGCTTGGAACTTCCCGTTCAAGAGACCCAGTACTTC
cdr3_aa: CASSLELPVQETQYF

d_call: TRBD1
j_call: TRBJ1-1
v_call: TRBV2
clone_size: few
cdr3_nt: TGTGCCAGCAGTGAGAGGACAGGGAACACTGAAGCTTTCTTT
cdr3_aa: CASSERTGNTEAFF

d_call: NA
j_call: TRBJ1-1
v_call: TRBV14
clone_size: NA
cdr3_nt: TGTGCCAGCAGCCATAGGAGGGGCCCCGGCACTGAAGCTTTCTTT
cdr3_aa: CASSHRRGPGTEAFF

d_call: NA
j_call: TRBJ1-4
v_call: TRBV6-6
clone_size: NA
cdr3_nt: TGTGCCAGCAGGGAGGTCCGAATTAACGAAAAACTGTTTTTT
cdr3_aa: CASREVRINEKLFF

d_call: NA
j_call: TRBJ1-1
v_call: TRBV19
clone_size: NA
cdr3_nt: TGTGCCAGTAGGAGGACACCAACGGAAGCTTTCTTT
cdr3_aa: CASRRTPTEAFF

d_call: NA
j_call: TRBJ1-2
v_call: TRBV5-1
clone_size: NA
cdr3_nt: TGCGCCAGCAGCGGGCTGGCTAACTATGGCTACACCTTC
cdr3_aa: CASSGLANYGYTF

d_call: TRBD2
j_call: TRBJ2-1
v_call: TRBV5-4
clone_size: NA
cdr3_nt: TGTGCCATCCCCCATGGGCTTAGCGGGGGGGCAAATGAGCAGTTCTTC
cdr3_aa: CAIPHGLSGGANEQFF

d_call: TRBD1
j_call: TRBJ2-7
v_call: TRBV11-2
clone_size: NA
cdr3_nt: TGTGCCAGCAGCTTAGGAAGGGACAGCTCCTACGAGCAGTACTTC
cdr3_aa: CASSLGRDSSYEQYF

d_call: NA
j_call: TRBJ2-7
v_call: TRBV7-6
clone_size: NA
cdr3_nt: TGTGCCAGTGCAGCGTGGTCCTACGAGCAGTACTTC
cdr3_aa: CASAAWSYEQYF

d_call: NA
j_call: TRBJ2-7
v_call: TRBV7-9
clone_size: NA
cdr3_nt: TGTGCCAGCAGCCGAGACAACTACGAGCAGTACTTC
cdr3_aa: CASSRDNYEQYF

d_call: TRBD2
j_call: TRBJ2-3
v_call: TRBV6-4
clone_size: NA
cdr3_nt: TGTGCCAGCAGTGAGCGGGGGGCTACAGATACGCAGTATTTT
cdr3_aa: CASSERGATDTQYF

d_call: TRBD2
j_call: TRBJ2-1
v_call: TRBV11-3
clone_size: NA
cdr3_nt: TGTGCCAGCAGCTTTCGAGGCCAAGCCAGGGAGGGCTACAATGAGCAGTTCTTC
cdr3_aa: CASSFRGQAREGYNEQFF

d_call: NA
j_call: TRBJ2-2
v_call: TRBV25-1
clone_size: NA
cdr3_nt: TGTGCCAGCAGTGACCCCAGGGCCACCGGGGAGCTGTTTTTT
cdr3_aa: CASSDPRATGELFF

d_call: TRBD2
j_call: TRBJ2-1
v_call: TRBV15
clone_size: NA
cdr3_nt: TGTGCCACCAGCAGAACGGGCGGGAGTGGTAATGAGCAGTTCTTC
cdr3_aa: CATSRTGGSGNEQFF

d_call: TRBD1
j_call: TRBJ2-7
v_call: TRBV28
clone_size: NA
cdr3_nt: TGTGCCAGCAGTTTAAGACAGGGGGCGATGGGGGAGCAGTACTTC
cdr3_aa: CASSLRQGAMGEQYF

d_call: NA
j_call: TRBJ1-3
v_call: TRBV30
clone_size: NA
cdr3_nt: TGTGCCTGGAGTGTGCGTAACCCCATCTCTGGAAACACCATATATTTT
cdr3_aa: CAWSVRNPISGNTIYF

d_call: TRBD2
j_call: TRBJ2-1
v_call: TRBV7-9
clone_size: NA
cdr3_nt: TGTGCCAGCAGCCCCCGGACTAGCGGGTACAATGAGCAGTTCTTC
cdr3_aa: CASSPRTSGYNEQFF

d_call: TRBD2
j_call: TRBJ2-2
v_call: TRBV27
clone_size: NA
cdr3_nt: TGTGCCAGCAGACCTGGACTAGCGGGAGCCGGCGGGGAGCTGTTTTTT
cdr3_aa: CASRPGLAGAGGELFF

d_call: TRBD1
j_call: TRBJ1-1
v_call: TRBV5-1
clone_size: NA
cdr3_nt: TGCGCCAGCAGCTTGGGGGACAGCGTCACTGAAGCTTTCTTT
cdr3_aa: CASSLGDSVTEAFF

d_call: TRBD2
j_call: TRBJ2-5
v_call: TRBV7-3
clone_size: NA
cdr3_nt: TGTGCCAGCAGCTTAAAAAGACTAGCGGGTGCACAAGAGACCCAGTACTTC
cdr3_aa: CASSLKRLAGAQETQYF

d_call: TRBD2
j_call: TRBJ2-2
v_call: TRBV7-2
clone_size: NA
cdr3_nt: TGTGCCAGCAGCTTAGGCGCTAGCGGGGCGAACACCGGGGAGCTGTTTTTT
cdr3_aa: CASSLGASGANTGELFF

d_call: TRBD1
j_call: TRBJ2-7
v_call: TRBV7-6
clone_size: NA
cdr3_nt: TGTGCCAGCAGCTACCGGGACAGAAACTACGAGCAGTACTTC
cdr3_aa: CASSYRDRNYEQYF

d_call: NA
j_call: TRBJ2-7
v_call: TRBV19
clone_size: once
cdr3_nt: TGTGCCAGTAGTATAGATCGGACTGGTTCCTACGAGCAGTACTTC
cdr3_aa: CASSIDRTGSYEQYF

d_call: NA
j_call: TRBJ1-1
v_call: TRBV19
clone_size: NA
cdr3_nt: TGTGCCAGTAGTATTACAGGCAGGAACACTGAAGCTTTCTTT
cdr3_aa: CASSITGRNTEAFF

d_call: TRBD2
j_call: TRBJ2-7
v_call: TRBV18
clone_size: few
cdr3_nt: TGTGCCAGCTCACCAAGCATAGACGCCGGGACTAGCGGGATCTACGAGCAGTACTTC
cdr3_aa: CASSPSIDAGTSGIYEQYF

d_call: TRBD1
j_call: TRBJ1-3
v_call: TRBV4-3
clone_size: NA
cdr3_nt: TGCGCCAGCAGCCCCCGGACAGGGGGCACCGTCGGCTCTGGAAACACCATATATTTT
cdr3_aa: CASSPRTGGTVGSGNTIYF

d_call: NA
j_call: TRBJ2-2
v_call: TRBV5-4
clone_size: NA
cdr3_nt: TGTGCCAGCAGCTTGCGCACCAGCGTTGGCGGGGAGCTGTTTTTT
cdr3_aa: CASSLRTSVGGELFF

d_call: TRBD1
j_call: TRBJ2-3
v_call: TRBV6-4
clone_size: NA
cdr3_nt: TGTGCCAGCAGTGACAGGGGGCTTGGCACAGATACGCAGTATTTT
cdr3_aa: CASSDRGLGTDTQYF

d_call: NA
j_call: TRBJ2-1
v_call: TRBV7-3
clone_size: NA
cdr3_nt: TGTGCCAGCAGCTCCGGGAGTACATACAATGAGCAGTTCTTC
cdr3_aa: CASSSGSTYNEQFF

d_call: TRBD2
j_call: TRBJ2-1
v_call: TRBV28
clone_size: NA
cdr3_nt: TGTGCCAGCGGCGGACTAGGAAGGTTCTTC
cdr3_aa: CASGGLGRFF

d_call: NA
j_call: TRBJ2-3
v_call: TRBV5-1
clone_size: NA
cdr3_nt: TGCGCCAGCAGCTTTGGTACTAGCCGCACAGATACGCAGTATTTT
cdr3_aa: CASSFGTSRTDTQYF

d_call: NA
j_call: TRBJ2-5
v_call: TRBV7-3
clone_size: NA
cdr3_nt: TGTGCCAGCAGCTTATTGGCCAGGGGACAAGAGACCCAGTACTTC
cdr3_aa: CASSLLARGQETQYF

d_call: TRBD1
j_call: TRBJ1-2
v_call: TRBV7-9
clone_size: NA
cdr3_nt: TGTGCCAGCAGCTTAGACGGACAGGGAAACTATGGCTACACCTTC
cdr3_aa: CASSLDGQGNYGYTF

d_call: NA
j_call: TRBJ1-3
v_call: TRBV28
clone_size: once
cdr3_nt: TGTGCCAGCAGCTCTGGACGGGATTGGGGAAACACCATATATTTT
cdr3_aa: CASSSGRDWGNTIYF

d_call: NA
j_call: TRBJ1-1
v_call: TRBV25-1
clone_size: NA
cdr3_nt: TGTGCCAGCCACGGGGGTTGGACTGAAGCTTTCTTT
cdr3_aa: CASHGGWTEAFF